The rows below give T cell receptor beta chains drawn from one sample of a study of CD8+ T cells in alopecia areata. Libraries were prepared by immunoSEQ multiplex PCR; TCRdb keeps only in-frame clonotypes and omits some of them. Seen here are about 160,000 clones, around three fifths observed once, and the top ten hold about 14%. The specimen was CD4+ T cells sorted from blood, collected at week 24, from a patient treated with tofacitinib. These receptor sequences come from a human donor with alopecia areata. CDR3s include the opening cysteine and the closing phenylalanine or tryptophan. Fields, in order: CDR3 DNA, CDR3 protein, clone size, V gene, J gene, D gene. A D gene is named only where the DNA matches it firmly. Not all rows give a size; the values are once, few, many and, for expanded clones, a class.

DNA: TGTGCCAGCAGTTTAGTGTACAGCACCGGGGAGCTGTTTTTT; CDR3: CASSLVYSTGELFF; size: .; V: TRBV28; J: TRBJ2-2; D: .
DNA: TGTGCCACCAGCAGAGGGACAGCTAGCAATCAGCCCCAGCATTTT; CDR3: CATSRGTASNQPQHF; size: .; V: TRBV15; J: TRBJ1-5; D: .
DNA: TGTGCCAGCAGTTACCTCCATGAGCAGTTCTTC; CDR3: CASSYLHEQFF; size: .; V: TRBV6-5; J: TRBJ2-1; D: .
DNA: TGTGCCAGTATGAACCTCAGGGTACCCTACGAGCAGTACTTC; CDR3: CASMNLRVPYEQYF; size: once; V: TRBV19; J: TRBJ2-7; D: .
DNA: TGTGCCAGCAGCCAAGAGATCCAGGGCTGGGGCTACACCTTC; CDR3: CASSQEIQGWGYTF; size: few; V: TRBV4-2; J: TRBJ1-2; D: .
DNA: TGTGCCACCAGCAGACCCGGGATATCGATGACTGAAGCTTTCTTT; CDR3: CATSRPGISMTEAFF; size: few; V: TRBV15; J: TRBJ1-1; D: .
DNA: TGTGCCAGCAGCTTGGACAGGGAAGGTACGCAGTTCTTC; CDR3: CASSLDREGTQFF; size: .; V: TRBV7-9; J: TRBJ2-1; D: TRBD1
DNA: TGCAGCGTTGAAACGAGGGGGCGACAGGGACGATATGGCTACACCTTC; CDR3: CSVETRGRQGRYGYTF; size: .; V: TRBV29-1; J: TRBJ1-2; D: TRBD1
DNA: TGCAGTGCTAGAGTCGGGACAGGGCAGTACTTC; CDR3: CSARVGTGQYF; size: .; V: TRBV20-1; J: TRBJ2-7; D: TRBD1
DNA: TGTGCCTGGAGTAACAGGGCAGAATCACCCCTCCACTTT; CDR3: CAWSNRAESPLHF; size: .; V: TRBV30; J: TRBJ1-6; D: .
DNA: TGTGCCAGCAGGGGGACGACAGGGAACACCGGGGAGCTGTTTTTT; CDR3: CASRGTTGNTGELFF; size: .; V: TRBV11-3; J: TRBJ2-2; D: .
DNA: TGTGCCAGCAGTGAAAGAACGAATAATTCACCCCTCCACTTT; CDR3: CASSERTNNSPLHF; size: .; V: TRBV2; J: TRBJ1-6; D: .
DNA: TGCGCCAGCAGTCAATGGGATGAGGGATGGAGCTACGAGCAGTACTTC; CDR3: CASSQWDEGWSYEQYF; size: few; V: TRBV23-1; J: TRBJ2-7; D: .
DNA: TGTGCCAGCAGTGAAGCCCCGCGGGGCTGGGAGACCCAGTACTTC; CDR3: CASSEAPRGWETQYF; size: .; V: TRBV6-1; J: TRBJ2-5; D: .
DNA: TGTGCCAGCACTACGGGAGGGAGAGAGACCCAGTACTTC; CDR3: CASTTGGRETQYF; size: .; V: TRBV6-5; J: TRBJ2-5; D: TRBD2
DNA: TGTGCCAGCAGCCGGACTAGCGGGGGGATCGCAGATACGCAGTATTTT; CDR3: CASSRTSGGIADTQYF; size: .; V: TRBV7-9; J: TRBJ2-3; D: TRBD2
DNA: TGCGCCAGCAGCTTGGAAGGGGTGGAGGGGAGGAACGATGAGCAGTTCTTC; CDR3: CASSLEGVEGRNDEQFF; size: .; V: TRBV5-1; J: TRBJ2-1; D: .
DNA: TGCAGCGTTGACAGGGGTAGCACAGATACGCAGTATTTT; CDR3: CSVDRGSTDTQYF; size: few; V: TRBV29-1; J: TRBJ2-3; D: .